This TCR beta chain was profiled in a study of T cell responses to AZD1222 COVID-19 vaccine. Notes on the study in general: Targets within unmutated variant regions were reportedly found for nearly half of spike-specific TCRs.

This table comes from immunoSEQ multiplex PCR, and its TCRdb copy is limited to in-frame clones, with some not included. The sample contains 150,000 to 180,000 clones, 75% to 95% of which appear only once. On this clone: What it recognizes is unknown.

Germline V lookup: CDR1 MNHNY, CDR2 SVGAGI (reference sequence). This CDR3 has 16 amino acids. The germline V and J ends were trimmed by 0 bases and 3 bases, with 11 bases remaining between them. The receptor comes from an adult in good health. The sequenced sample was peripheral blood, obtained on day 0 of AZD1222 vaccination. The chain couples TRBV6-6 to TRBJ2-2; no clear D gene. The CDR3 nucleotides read TGTGCCAGCAGTTACTCGGCTGCGCGGCACACCGGGGAGCTGTTTTTT. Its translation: CASSYSAARHTGELFF.